What follows are 13 T cell receptor beta chains derived from one specimen sequenced in a study of blood T cell repertoires in COVID-19. Clones were sequenced by immunoSEQ multiplex PCR, and TCRdb holds only the in-frame ones, with some missing. The top ten clones hold about 40% of a sample with approximately 68,000 clones, approximately 85% of them seen once. The sequencing sample was made of peripheral blood. The origin of the receptors is a woman of 80 years or more with active or convalescent COVID-19.

This rearrangement joins TRBV10-3 to TRBJ2-5, with TRBD1 matching 11 bases. Germline V gene lookup returns CDR1 ENHRY and CDR2 SYGVKD. The CDR3 spans 17 residues. J lost 2 bases, V lost 0 bases, and 5 bases had no gene match. CDR3 protein: CAISESPGQGDQETQYF. DNA of the CDR3: TGTGCCATCAGTGAGTCCCCGGGACAGGGGGATCAAGAGACCCAGTACTTC.

This rearrangement joins TRBV27 to TRBJ2-1; TRBD2 matches 7 bases. This CDR3 region has 15 residues. The germline gives CDR1 MNHEY, CDR2 SMNVEV (reference sequence). V trimming: 5 bases; J trimming: 7 bases; junction bases outside the gene matches: 11. CDR3 sequence reads: CASSLRDYPINEQFF. CDR3 nucleotide sequence: TGTGCCAGCAGTCTCCGGGACTATCCTATTAATGAGCAGTTCTTC.

This clone was seen just once. The chain couples TRBV29-1 to TRBJ1-1; possible D gene TRBD1, 6 bases. The CDR3 is made up of 12 amino acids. V gave up 7 bases and J gave up 3 bases, with 12 bases separating them. The V gene's germline CDR1 is SQVTM and CDR2 ANQGSEA. The CDR3 loop reads CSAGAGDTEAFF. CDR3 DNA sequence: TGCAGCGCAGGGGCTGGGGACACTGAAGCTTTCTTT.

The genes are TRBV11-3 and TRBJ2-2; D might be TRBD1 (5 bases). CDR1 and CDR2 from the germline V gene are SGHNT and YENEEA. The CDR3 extends over 17 amino acids. The V and J ends lost 2 bases and 6 bases respectively, with 19 bases between them. The CDR3 here is CASSLFSQGPLAGELFF. The CDR3 DNA is TGTGCCAGCAGCTTATTTTCTCAGGGTCCACTTGCCGGGGAGCTGTTTTTT.

V and J are TRBV30 and TRBJ2-7, with D maybe TRBD2 (5 bases). This CDR3 comprises 15 residues. Trimming left V 2 bases short and J 6 bases short, with 20 bases between. Germline CDR1 reads GTSNPN; CDR2 reads SVGIG (reference sequence). The CDR3 loop is CAWSPGGSTWGEQYF. CDR3 in DNA: TGTGCCTGGAGTCCCGGAGGCAGCACCTGGGGCGAGCAGTACTTC.

V is TRBV11-2 and J is TRBJ2-7; 7 bases map to TRBD1. The CDR3 length is 12 residues. The J segment lost 4 bases and the V segment lost 5 bases, leaving 2 bases of the junction unmatched. In germline, CDR1 is SGHAT, CDR2 FQNNGV. The CDR3 DNA follows: TGTGCCAGCAGCCGACAGGGTTACGAGCAGTACTTC. Amino acids: CASSRQGYEQYF.

The chain couples TRBV5-4 to TRBJ2-2; possibly TRBD2 for D (5 bases). Trimming left V 7 bases short and J 6 bases short, with 10 bases between. The germline CDR1 and CDR2 sequences are SGHNT and YYREEE (reference sequence). The CDR3 is 12 amino acids. The CDR3 is CASHEGPGELFF. The CDR3 bases are TGTGCCAGCCACGAGGGCCCCGGGGAGCTGTTTTTT.

The chain employs TRBV6-2 or TRBV6-3 and TRBJ2-5; 7 bases map to TRBD2. V lost 5 bases, J lost 5 bases, and 8 bases stayed unmatched. The germline V gene encodes CDR1 MNHEY and CDR2 SVGEGT. The CDR3 length is 14 residues. CDR3 in amino acids: CASSPSPGGETQYF. As DNA, the CDR3 is TGTGCCAGCAGTCCATCTCCCGGGGGGGAGACCCAGTACTTC.

This clone turned up a few times. The gene calls are TRBV28 and TRBJ1-2; D is possibly TRBD1 (6 bases). The V end lost 5 bases, the J end lost 4 bases, and 17 bases lay between the germline ends. From germline, CDR1 is MDHEN and CDR2 SYDVKM. The CDR3 is 15 residues long. CDR3 protein: CASSLEQGWGYGYTF. CDR3 coding DNA: TGTGCCAGCAGTCTAGAACAGGGTTGGGGCTATGGCTACACCTTC.

The chain uses TRBV29-1 and TRBJ2-2; 9 bases line up with TRBD2. The V gene's germline CDR1 is SQVTM and CDR2 ANQGSEA. With 1 base clipped from V and 4 bases from J, the junction kept 1 base outside the gene matches. The CDR3 covers 14 residues. The CDR3 sequence: CSVEASGATGELFF. The DNA of the CDR3 is TGCAGCGTTGAAGCTAGCGGGGCCACCGGGGAGCTGTTTTTT.

The chain is built from TRBV11-2 and TRBJ1-3; 8 bases map to TRBD1. Per the germline V gene, CDR1 is SGHAT and CDR2 is FQNNGV. The V and J ends lost 1 base and 9 bases, in that order; junction bases with no gene match: 8. There are 15 residues in the CDR3. DNA for the CDR3: TGTGCCAGCAGCTTAGGATTGACAGGGGACGTCACCATATATTTT. As protein: CASSLGLTGDVTIYF. The full variable domain, in which reference TRBV11-2 and TRBJ1-3 provide the parts outside the CDR3, is EAGVAQSPRYKIIEKRQSVAFWCNPISGHATLYWYQQILGQGPKLLIQFQNNGVVDDSQLPKDRFSAERLKGVDSTLKIQPAKLEDSAVYLCASSLGLTGDVTIYFGEGSWLTVV.

J is TRBJ1-2 and V is TRBV6-6; D remains unclear. The CDR3 totals 15 residues. V was pared by 2 bases and J by 4 bases, with 14 bases between. Germline loops: CDR1 MNHNY, CDR2 SVGAGI (reference sequence). Here the CDR3 reads CASSYGGSVGYGYTF. The DNA for the CDR3 is TGTGCCAGCAGTTACGGAGGGTCCGTCGGCTATGGCTACACCTTC.

Here the CDR3 reads CASSQSRGGQKRSTDYGYTF. The CDR3 bases are TGTGCCAGCAGCCAATCTCGGGGGGGACAGAAAAGATCCACCGACTATGGCTACACCTTC. The rearrangement links TRBV16 to TRBJ1-2, with 7 bases matching TRBD1. From germline, CDR1 is KGHSY and CDR2 FQNENV. J gave up 3 bases and V 0 bases, and 19 bases lay outside the gene matches. This CDR3 comprises 20 residues.